This TCR beta chain was sequenced for a study of control samples from healthy donors and cancer patients. Produced via immunoSEQ multiplex PCR; TCRdb's table is partial and in-frame only. This table holds approximately 170,000 clones, around 91% found once. This clone is a singleton in its sample. The sequenced sample consisted of blood. This sequence originates from a woman aged 30 to 39 in good health.

The CDR3 loop is CASSPQGVGQFF. The CDR3 DNA sequence: TGTGCCAGTAGTCCACAGGGGGTAGGGCAGTTCTTC. The chain recombines TRBV19 with TRBJ2-1; 8 nucleotides agree with TRBD1. The V and J ends lost 5 bases and 12 bases, in that order; junction bases with no gene match: 6. Germline loops: CDR1 LNHDA, CDR2 SQIVND (reference sequence). This CDR3 is 12 amino acids long.